This T cell receptor beta chain was documented in a study of CD8 T cells in ankylosing spondylitis. Study-wide results and limits: What seemed typical of ankylosing spondylitis blood was a TCR beta motif built from roughly 8 highly homologous variants.

Notes on this clonotype: No antigen is known for it.

Each CDR3 protein is one row after TCRdb ran MiXCR on the 5' RACE reads. This table holds over 700,000 distinct CDR3 sequences, 15% to 20% found once. V was clipped by 8 bases and J by 5 bases, with 21 bases between them. The CDR3 sequence is 15 residues long. The rearrangement joins TRBV12-3 or TRBV12-4 to TRBJ1-2; D might be TRBD1 (5 bases). The sequence came from a male donor with ankylosing spondylitis. Sequences were obtained from blood, either unsorted or a sorted T cell fraction (not recorded which). DNA of the CDR3: TGTGCCAGCGGGTCAACAGGAACCGGGGGATATGGCTACACCTTC. Its translation: CASGSTGTGGYGYTF.